A single sample is the source of the 31 T cell receptor beta chains below, sequenced in a study of monozygotic twins with inflammatory bowel disease (dated by TCRdb to between 2018 and 2020). Receptor libraries were prepared by 5' RACE. TCRdb shows the sequencer as Illumina HiSeq 2500. After TCRdb reprocessed the reads, each CDR3 protein sequence was kept as one row, without DNA. The sample's clone listing holds a few hundred thousand distinct CDR3 sequences. 2.6% of the sample comes from the top ten. Sequencing was done on a sample of blood. The receptors shown here come from a human donor with ulcerative colitis or Crohn's disease, or a healthy co-twin of an affected twin (not recorded which).

The chain recombines TRBV5-1 with TRBJ1-5; TCRdb indicates TRBD1, and absent DNA this call remains unverified. The CDR3 has 15 amino acids. Germline V CDR1 and CDR2: SGHRS, YFSETQ. CDR3 sequence reads: CASSPGGAGSQPQHF.

The genes are TRBV5-1 and TRBJ2-6. This CDR3 has 15 amino acids. Germline-derived CDR1 and CDR2 are SGHRS and YFSETQ. Here the CDR3 reads CASSLPSSGANVLTF.

The chain joins TRBV5-1 to TRBJ2-5. This CDR3 comprises 13 residues. The germline V gene has CDR1 SGHRS and CDR2 YFSETQ. Here the CDR3 reads CASSLDGIETQYF. The full variable domain, completed using reference TRBV5-1 and TRBJ2-5, is KAGVTQTPRYLIKTRGQQVTLSCSPISGHRSVSWYQQTPGQGLQFLFEYFSETQRNKGNFPGRFSGRQFSNSRSEMNVSTLELGDSALYLCASSLDGIETQYFGPGTRLLVL.

This chain connects TRBV7-6 to TRBJ2-7; TCRdb returns TRBD2, unconfirmable since there is no DNA. This CDR3 spans 16 amino acids. Germline CDR1 is SGHVS and CDR2 is FNYEAQ. The chain's CDR3 is CASSLGTSGPSGEQYF. The whole variable domain, remainder taken from reference TRBV7-6 and TRBJ2-7, is GAGVSQSPRYKVTKRGQDVALRCDPISGHVSLYWYRQALGQGPEFLTYFNYEAQQDKSGLPNDRFSAERPEGSISTLTIQRTEQRDSAMYRCASSLGTSGPSGEQYFGPGTRLTVT.

The chain employs TRBV27 and TRBJ2-3. This CDR3 spans 14 amino acids. Germline V gene sequence: CDR1 MNHEY, CDR2 SMNVEV (reference sequence). CDR3 in amino acids: CASSLASSTDTQYF.

This chain links TRBV7-9 with TRBJ2-1. Germline CDR1 and CDR2: SEHNR and FQNEAQ (reference sequence). This CDR3 has 15 amino acids. The CDR3 loop reads CASSPHIGSYNEQFF.

V gene TRBV20-1 combines with J gene TRBJ1-5; TCRdb selects TRBD1, and the lack of DNA leaves this call unchecked. The length of the CDR3 is 17 residues. From germline, CDR1 is DFQATT and CDR2 SNEGSKA (reference sequence). CDR3 sequence: CSARSAGYSVSNQPQHF.

The rearrangement links TRBV7-3 to TRBJ2-1. Germline V gives CDR1 SGHTA, CDR2 FQGTGA. CDR3 length equals 16 residues. CDR3 in amino acids: CASSLRAGSSYNEQFF.

This sequence joins TRBV20-1 and TRBJ2-1; TCRdb reports TRBD1, a call that lacks DNA to check it against. There are 16 residues in the CDR3. The germline V gene has CDR1 DFQATT and CDR2 SNEGSKA (reference sequence). The CDR3 region is CSARDLWAGLLNEQFF.

The chain has TRBV2 and TRBJ2-7; TCRdb calls TRBD1, which cannot be checked without DNA. The length of the CDR3 is 15 residues. The germline CDR1 and CDR2 sequences are SNHLY and FYNNEI. CDR3 loop: CASSRRQGAVREQYF.

The chain is built from TRBV30 and TRBJ1-4; the TRBD1 assignment by TCRdb is unverifiable without DNA. The germline V gene has CDR1 GTSNPN and CDR2 SVGIG (reference sequence). The CDR3 is made up of 17 amino acids. Here the CDR3 reads CAWSGDRGRPANEKLFF.

This chain joins TRBV28 and TRBJ2-7; with no DNA, the TCRdb D assignment of TRBD2 cannot be verified. CDR3 size: 12 residues. Germline assignment: CDR1 MDHEN and CDR2 SYDVKM. The CDR3 spells CASSSGGDEQYF.

The V and J genes are TRBV28 and TRBJ2-3; TCRdb's D gene call, TRBD1, goes unchecked for lack of DNA. Germline CDR1 is MDHEN and CDR2 is SYDVKM. The CDR3 covers 18 residues. This CDR3 is CASSTGGRGALSTDTQYF.

The chain is built from TRBV7-2 and TRBJ1-2. The CDR3 spans 12 residues. The germline V gene has CDR1 SGHTA and CDR2 FQGNSA. CDR3 residues: CASSLVRIGYTF.

The chain recombines TRBV7-2 with TRBJ2-7. CDR3 length equals 15 residues. The germline V gene has CDR1 SGHTA and CDR2 FQGNSA. CDR3 region: CASSLELGLGYEQYF.

The V call is TRBV29-1, the J call TRBJ1-2; TCRdb's D call of TRBD1 is untestable without DNA. The CDR3 is 13 residues long. Looked up from germline, CDR1 is SQVTM and CDR2 is ANQGSEA. The CDR3 spells CSARDSGNYGYTF.

The V call is TRBV7-3, the J call TRBJ1-1; TCRdb designates TRBD1, a call that cannot be tested without DNA. The CDR3 length is 15 residues. Germline V CDR1 and CDR2: SGHTA, FQGTGA. The CDR3 sequence is CASSLNRGPNTEAFF.

The V and J genes are TRBV20-1 and TRBJ1-6; TCRdb indicates TRBD1, and absent DNA this call remains unverified. Germline CDR1 DFQATT, CDR2 SNEGSKA (reference sequence). The CDR3 loop spans 14 amino acids. CDR3 region: CSAGGRELNSPLHF.

The rearrangement uses TRBV6-2 or TRBV6-3 and TRBJ1-1. Germline assignment: CDR1 MNHEY and CDR2 SVGEGT. The CDR3 is made up of 12 amino acids. This CDR3 is CASSYVFMEAFF.

V gene TRBV20-1 combines with J gene TRBJ2-1. Germline CDR1 is DFQATT and CDR2 is SNEGSKA (reference sequence). The CDR3 contains 16 residues. The CDR3 here is CSARAAYSSSYNEQFF.

The rearrangement links TRBV20-1 to TRBJ1-2; the TCRdb call, TRBD1, lacks DNA for checking. CDR1 and CDR2 (germline): DFQATT, SNEGSKA (reference sequence). The length of the CDR3 is 14 residues. CDR3 sequence reads: CSAFRDRGLYGYTF.

This rearrangement joins TRBV5-6 to TRBJ2-1; TCRdb selects TRBD2, and the lack of DNA leaves this call unchecked. CDR1 and CDR2 from the germline V gene are SGHDT and YYEEEE. The CDR3 length is 15 residues. CDR3 sequence reads: CASSFYSGTYNEQFF.

CDR3 region: CASSYSSPLNYNEQFF. The rearrangement uses TRBV7-2 and TRBJ2-1; TCRdb returns TRBD2, unconfirmable since there is no DNA. Germline loops: CDR1 SGHTA, CDR2 FQGNSA. The CDR3 extends over 16 amino acids.

The chain couples TRBV6-5 to TRBJ2-7; TCRdb selects TRBD1, and the lack of DNA leaves this call unchecked. This CDR3 is built from 15 residues. Looked up from germline, CDR1 is MNHEY and CDR2 is SVGAGI. CDR3 sequence: CASSYGGGRSYEQYF.

This chain uses TRBV19 with TRBJ2-7. The CDR3 consists of 16 residues. Germline CDR1 is LNHDA and CDR2 is SQIVND (reference sequence). CDR3: CASSIDPGRSDYEQYF.

This sequence joins TRBV7-3 and TRBJ2-7; TCRdb selects TRBD1, and the lack of DNA leaves this call unchecked. Germline CDR1 reads SGHTA; CDR2 reads FQGTGA. The CDR3 runs to 14 residues. The CDR3 here is CASSPQGDPYEQYF. The full variable domain, in which reference TRBV7-3 and TRBJ2-7 provide the parts outside the CDR3, is GAGVSQTPSNKVTEKGKYVELRCDPISGHTALYWYRQSLGQGPEFLIYFQGTGAADDSGLPNDRFFAVRPEGSVSTLKIQRTERGDSAVYLCASSPQGDPYEQYFGPGTRLTVT.

The chain has TRBV7-2 and TRBJ2-3. Germline CDR1 is SGHTA and CDR2 is FQGNSA. This CDR3 spans 14 amino acids. The CDR3: CASSPTRVTDTQYF. The entire variable domain, with the rest obtained from reference TRBV7-2 and TRBJ2-3, is as follows: GAGVSQSPSNKVTEKGKDVELRCDPISGHTALYWYRQSLGQGLEFLIYFQGNSAPDKSGLPSDRFSAERTGGSVSTLTIQRTQQEDSAVYLCASSPTRVTDTQYFGPGTRLTVL.

The chain has TRBV20-1 and TRBJ1-5; the D gene TCRdb calls, TRBD1, cannot be checked with no DNA. CDR1 and CDR2 (germline): DFQATT, SNEGSKA (reference sequence). This CDR3 is built from 15 residues. The chain's CDR3 is CSARKQGYSNQPQHF.

V and J are TRBV12-3 or TRBV12-4 and TRBJ2-1; TCRdb indicates TRBD1, and absent DNA this call remains unverified. This CDR3 has 14 amino acids. The CDR3 loop is CASMGPIKGNEQFF.

The chain is built from TRBV5-1 and TRBJ1-4; there is no DNA to check the TCRdb D call of TRBD1. The CDR3 loop spans 17 amino acids. CDR1 is SGHRS, CDR2 YFSETQ, per germline. The CDR3 spells CASSFDPRQSTNEKLFF.

The rearrangement joins TRBV12-3 or TRBV12-4 to TRBJ2-2; absent DNA, TCRdb's TRBD2 call cannot be checked. The CDR3 is made up of 17 amino acids. This CDR3 is CASSFLSSWEGAGELFF.